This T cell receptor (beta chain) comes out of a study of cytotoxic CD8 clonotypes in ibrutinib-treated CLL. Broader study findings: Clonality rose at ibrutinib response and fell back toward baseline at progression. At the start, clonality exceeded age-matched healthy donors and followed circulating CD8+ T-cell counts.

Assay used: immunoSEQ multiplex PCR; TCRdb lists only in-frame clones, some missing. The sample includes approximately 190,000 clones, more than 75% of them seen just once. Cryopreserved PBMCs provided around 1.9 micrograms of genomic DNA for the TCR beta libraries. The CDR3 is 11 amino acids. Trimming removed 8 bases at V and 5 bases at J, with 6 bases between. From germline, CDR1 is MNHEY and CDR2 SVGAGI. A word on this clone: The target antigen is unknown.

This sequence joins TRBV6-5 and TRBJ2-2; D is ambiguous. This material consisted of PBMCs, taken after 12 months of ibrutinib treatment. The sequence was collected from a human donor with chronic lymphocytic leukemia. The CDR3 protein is CASRATGELFF. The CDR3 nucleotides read TGTGCCAGCCGGGCAACCGGGGAGCTGTTTTTT.